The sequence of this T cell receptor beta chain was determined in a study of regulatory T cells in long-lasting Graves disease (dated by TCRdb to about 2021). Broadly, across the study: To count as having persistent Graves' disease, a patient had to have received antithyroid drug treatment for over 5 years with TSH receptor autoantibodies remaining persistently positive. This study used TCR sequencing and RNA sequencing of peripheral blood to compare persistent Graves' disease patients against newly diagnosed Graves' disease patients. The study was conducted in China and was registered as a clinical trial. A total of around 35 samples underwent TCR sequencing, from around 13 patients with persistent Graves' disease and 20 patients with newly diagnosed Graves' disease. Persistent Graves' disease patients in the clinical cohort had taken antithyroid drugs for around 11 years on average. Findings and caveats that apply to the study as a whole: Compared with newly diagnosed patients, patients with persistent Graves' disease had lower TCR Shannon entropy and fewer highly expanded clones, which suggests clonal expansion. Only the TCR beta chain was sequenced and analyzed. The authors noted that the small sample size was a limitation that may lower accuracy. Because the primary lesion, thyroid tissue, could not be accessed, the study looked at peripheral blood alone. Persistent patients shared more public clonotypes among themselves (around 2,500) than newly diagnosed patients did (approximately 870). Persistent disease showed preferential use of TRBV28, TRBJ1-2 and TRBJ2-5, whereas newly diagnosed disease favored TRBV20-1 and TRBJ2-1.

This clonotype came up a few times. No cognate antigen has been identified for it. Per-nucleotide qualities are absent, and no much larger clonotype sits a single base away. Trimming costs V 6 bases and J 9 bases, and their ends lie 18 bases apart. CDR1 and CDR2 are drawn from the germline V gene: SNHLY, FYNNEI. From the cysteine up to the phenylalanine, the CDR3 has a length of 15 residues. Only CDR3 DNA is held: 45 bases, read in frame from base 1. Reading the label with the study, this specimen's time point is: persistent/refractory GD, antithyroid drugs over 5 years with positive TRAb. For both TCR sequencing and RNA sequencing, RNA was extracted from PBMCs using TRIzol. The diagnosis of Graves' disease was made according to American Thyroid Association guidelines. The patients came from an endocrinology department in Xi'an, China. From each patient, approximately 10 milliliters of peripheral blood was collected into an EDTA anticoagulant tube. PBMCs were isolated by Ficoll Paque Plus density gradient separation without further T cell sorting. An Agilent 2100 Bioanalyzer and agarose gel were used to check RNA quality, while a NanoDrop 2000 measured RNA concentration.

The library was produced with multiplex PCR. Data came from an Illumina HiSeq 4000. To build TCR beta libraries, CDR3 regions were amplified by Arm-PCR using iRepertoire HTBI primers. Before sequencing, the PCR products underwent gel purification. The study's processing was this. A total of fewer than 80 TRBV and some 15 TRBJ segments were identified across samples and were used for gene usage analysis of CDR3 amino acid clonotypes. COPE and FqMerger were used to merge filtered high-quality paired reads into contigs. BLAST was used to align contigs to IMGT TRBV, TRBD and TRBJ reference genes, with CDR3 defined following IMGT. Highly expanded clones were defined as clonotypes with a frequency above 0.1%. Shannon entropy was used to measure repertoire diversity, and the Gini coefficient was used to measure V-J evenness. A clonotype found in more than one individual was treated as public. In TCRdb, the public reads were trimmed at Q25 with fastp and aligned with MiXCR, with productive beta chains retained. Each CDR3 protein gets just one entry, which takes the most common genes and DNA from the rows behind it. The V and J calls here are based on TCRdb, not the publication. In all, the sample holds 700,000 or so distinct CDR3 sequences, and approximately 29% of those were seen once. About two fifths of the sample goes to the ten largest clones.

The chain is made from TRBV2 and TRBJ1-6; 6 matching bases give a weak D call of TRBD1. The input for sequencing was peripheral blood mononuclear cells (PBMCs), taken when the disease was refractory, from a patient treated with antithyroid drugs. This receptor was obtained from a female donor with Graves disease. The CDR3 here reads CASSGGGDRASPLHF. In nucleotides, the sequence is TGTGCCAGCAGCGGGGGGGGCGATCGCGCTTCACCCCTCCACTTT.